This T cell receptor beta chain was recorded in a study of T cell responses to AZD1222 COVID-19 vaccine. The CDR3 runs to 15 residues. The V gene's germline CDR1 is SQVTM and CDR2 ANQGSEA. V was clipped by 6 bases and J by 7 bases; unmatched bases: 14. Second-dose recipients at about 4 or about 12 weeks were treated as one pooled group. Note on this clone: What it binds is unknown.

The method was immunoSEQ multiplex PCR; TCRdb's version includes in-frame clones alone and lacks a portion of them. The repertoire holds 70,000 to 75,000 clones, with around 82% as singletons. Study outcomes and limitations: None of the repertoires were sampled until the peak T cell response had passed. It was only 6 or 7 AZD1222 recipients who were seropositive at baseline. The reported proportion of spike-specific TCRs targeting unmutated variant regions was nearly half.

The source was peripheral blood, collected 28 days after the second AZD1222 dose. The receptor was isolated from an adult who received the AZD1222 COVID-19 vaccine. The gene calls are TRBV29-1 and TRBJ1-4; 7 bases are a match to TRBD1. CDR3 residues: CSVAPGQATGEKLFF. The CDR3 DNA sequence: TGCAGCGTCGCACCTGGACAGGCGACGGGTGAAAAACTGTTTTTT.